These 27 T cell receptor beta chains were all obtained from the same sample, sequenced in a study of CD8 T cells in Susac syndrome. An input of roughly 0.5 to 1 ug of RNA was subjected to reverse transcription using random hexamers. TCRdb re-analysed the immunoSEQ multiplex PCR reads in MiXCR, keeping a single row per CDR3 protein. The sample includes roughly 60,000 distinct CDR3 sequences, more than 90% of them seen just once. Material for sequencing was CD8+ T cells from PBMCs. These receptors all come from a human donor in good health.

This sequence joins TRBV12-3 or TRBV12-4 and TRBJ2-1, with D uncertain. V was shortened by 2 bases and J by 8 bases, with 4 bases between the two germline ends. The CDR3 has 11 amino acids. The CDR3 here is CASSLLYEQFF. CDR3 bases: TGTGCCAGCAGTTTATTGTATGAGCAGTTCTTC.

The chain recombines TRBV18 with TRBJ2-1; D is perhaps TRBD2 (5 bases). V dropped 3 bases and J dropped 3 bases, with 18 bases sitting between them. CDR3 length: 17 amino acids. Germline CDR1 and CDR2: KGHSH and LQKENI. CDR3 region: CASSPESGQALYNEQFF. The CDR3 DNA sequence: TGTGCCAGCTCACCCGAAAGCGGTCAGGCCCTCTACAATGAGCAGTTCTTC.

The chain is built from TRBV2 and TRBJ1-2; TRBD1 agrees at 7 bases. Per germline, CDR1 SNHLY and CDR2 FYNNEI. Trimming at V came to 10 bases and at J to 0 bases, leaving 14 bases not matched to a gene. This CDR3 has 16 residues. The CDR3: CATLGTVSRPNYGYTF. The CDR3 DNA follows: TGTGCCACCCTCGGGACAGTGAGCCGTCCTAACTATGGCTACACCTTC. Variable domain in full (rest from reference TRBV2 and TRBJ1-2): EPEVTQTPSHQVTQMGQEVILRCVPISNHLYFYWYRQILGQKVEFLVSFYNNEISEKSEIFDDQFSVERPDGSNFTLKIRSTKLEDSAMYFCATLGTVSRPNYGYTFGSGTRLTVV.

The gene calls are TRBV14 and TRBJ1-6, with D unresolved. CDR3 length equals 14 residues. The V gene's germline CDR1 is SGHDN and CDR2 FVKESK. Trimming left V 6 bases short and J 5 bases short, with 11 bases between. CDR3 nucleotides: TGTGCCAGCAGGCGGACCGGGAATAATTCACCCCTCCACTTT. Translation gives CASRRTGNNSPLHF.

V usage is TRBV27 and J usage is TRBJ1-6; D perhaps matches TRBD1 (5 bases). Germline CDR1 MNHEY, CDR2 SMNVEV (reference sequence). V shed 0 bases and J shed 3 bases, with 12 bases lying between them. The CDR3 has 17 residues. CDR3 DNA: TGTGCCAGCAGTTTATCGATTGGGACCGACTATAATTCACCCCTCCACTTT. Translated: CASSLSIGTDYNSPLHF.

This rearrangement joins TRBV5-5 to TRBJ2-2; D unresolved. Germline V lookup: CDR1 SGHKS, CDR2 YYEKEE (reference sequence). There are 17 residues in the CDR3. V was shortened by 3 bases and J by 2 bases, with 17 bases between the two germline ends. The CDR3 is CASSSPPDAPNTGELFF. The CDR3 DNA is TGTGCCAGCAGCTCACCTCCGGACGCACCAAACACCGGGGAGCTGTTTTTT.

CDR3 region: CATGIAGYEQYF. DNA of the CDR3: TGTGCCACGGGTATAGCGGGCTACGAGCAGTACTTC. V usage is TRBV10-3 and J usage is TRBJ2-7; 7 nucleotides align to TRBD2. J was trimmed by 3 bases and V by 10 bases; bases with no gene match: 6. CDR3 length: 12 amino acids. The germline CDR1 and CDR2 sequences are ENHRY and SYGVKD.

V is TRBV27 and J is TRBJ1-1, with D perhaps TRBD1 (6 bases). This CDR3 is built from 17 residues. Trimming took off 2 bases at V and 1 base at J, with 17 bases between the two ends. Per the germline V gene, CDR1 is MNHEY and CDR2 is SMNVEV (reference sequence). DNA for the CDR3: TGTGCCAGCAGTTTAGGGGTTTGGGGGGCGACGAACACTGAAGCTTTCTTT. Amino acids: CASSLGVWGATNTEAFF.

CDR3 sequence reads: CASSLVGTASYEQYF. CDR3 bases: TGTGCCAGCAGCTTGGTCGGGACCGCTTCCTACGAGCAGTACTTC. This chain connects TRBV5-4 to TRBJ2-7, with D perhaps given as TRBD1 or TRBD2 (5 bases each). Germline V gene lookup returns CDR1 SGHNT and CDR2 YYREEE (reference sequence). Trimming removed 0 bases at V and 1 base at J, with 11 bases between. There are 15 residues in the CDR3.

Here the CDR3 DNA reads TGTGCCAGTAGTATAGGAGGGGGAAGCTCCTACGAGCAGTACTTC. Translating gives CASSIGGGSSYEQYF. The genes are TRBV19 and TRBJ2-7; possibly TRBD1 for D (6 bases). Trimming pared 1 base from V and 0 bases from J, leaving 10 bases between. Germline V gives CDR1 LNHDA, CDR2 SQIVND (reference sequence). The CDR3 has 15 residues.

The rearrangement links TRBV3-1 to TRBJ2-5; 7 positions agree with TRBD2. V lost 7 bases and J lost 2; bases outside the gene matches: 4. The CDR3 extends over 13 amino acids. The germline V gene has CDR1 LGHDT and CDR2 YNNKEL (reference sequence). This CDR3 reads CASTQGLQETQYF. The CDR3 nucleotides are TGTGCCAGCACCCAGGGACTACAAGAGACCCAGTACTTC.

The chain recombines TRBV5-1 with TRBJ2-3, with 7 bases matching TRBD1. Trimming took 3 bases from V and 2 from J; bases not matched to a gene: 12. The CDR3 is made up of 17 amino acids. Germline CDR1 is SGHRS and CDR2 is YFSETQ. The CDR3 sequence is CASSYLIRGPVTDTQYF. The CDR3 DNA reads as TGCGCCAGCAGCTACCTAATTAGGGGGCCCGTCACAGATACGCAGTATTTT.

The chain combines TRBV7-9 with TRBJ1-1, with 8 bases fitting TRBD1. Germline-derived CDR1 and CDR2 are SEHNR and FQNEAQ (reference sequence). The junction had 7 bases not matched to a gene; V was cut back by 2 bases and J by 5 bases. This CDR3 comprises 15 residues. The chain's CDR3 is CASSLWTGRSTEAFF. The CDR3 nucleotides read TGTGCCAGCAGCTTATGGACAGGGCGAAGTACTGAAGCTTTCTTT.

This CDR3 is CASSLAYGPNEKLFF. DNA for the CDR3: TGTGCCAGCAGCTTAGCGTACGGCCCTAATGAAAAACTGTTTTTT. V gene TRBV7-9 combines with J gene TRBJ1-4; unclear D gene. Germline V gene sequence: CDR1 SEHNR, CDR2 FQNEAQ (reference sequence). V was trimmed by 0 bases and J by 3 bases, leaving 8 bases between them. This CDR3 is built from 15 residues.

The rearrangement links TRBV27 to TRBJ2-2; TRBD1 is a possible D gene (5 bases). The germline V and J ends were trimmed by 3 bases and 3 bases, with 8 bases remaining between them. Germline CDR1 and CDR2: MNHEY and SMNVEV (reference sequence). CDR3 length: 14 amino acids. CDR3 sequence: CASSLEQDTGELFF. The CDR3 bases are TGTGCCAGCAGTTTGGAACAGGACACCGGGGAGCTGTTTTTT.

This rearrangement joins TRBV20-1 to TRBJ1-6; TRBD1 is a possible D gene (6 bases). V gave up 3 bases and J gave up 7 bases, with 13 bases separating them. Germline CDR1 reads DFQATT; CDR2 reads SNEGSKA (reference sequence). This CDR3 spans 14 amino acids. The CDR3 reads CSARGTRENSPLHF. DNA of the CDR3: TGCAGTGCTAGGGGGACAAGGGAAAATTCACCCCTCCACTTT.

This clonotype has only a few counts. The chain couples TRBV7-8 to TRBJ2-3; TRBD2 aligns across 11 bases. The CDR3 loop spans 16 amino acids. V lost 3 bases to trimming and J lost 3 bases; unmatched junction nucleotides: 5. CDR1 is SGHVS and CDR2 is FQNEAQ in the germline V gene. The CDR3 DNA sequence: TGTGCCAGCAGCTTGGGTAGCGGGGGGGTGACAGATACGCAGTATTTT. It specifies CASSLGSGGVTDTQYF.

This chain uses TRBV20-1 with TRBJ2-7; D not certain. CDR1 is DFQATT, CDR2 SNEGSKA, per germline (reference sequence). The CDR3 runs 16 residues. Trimming left V 0 bases short and J 4 bases short, with 19 bases between. The CDR3, as DNA: TGCAGTGCTAGAGATGCCTGGGCAGGAGATATTTACGAGCAGTACTTC. Amino acids: CSARDAWAGDIYEQYF.

The chain's CDR3 is CASSRDLNYGYTF. The CDR3 DNA follows: TGTGCCAGCAGTCGGGACTTAAACTATGGCTACACCTTC. The gene calls are TRBV12-3 or TRBV12-4 and TRBJ1-2, with a weak D call TRBD1 (5 bases). With 5 bases removed from V and 2 bases from J, the gap between germline ends came to 9 bases. CDR3 length equals 13 residues.

The chain has TRBV19 and TRBJ2-1; tentative D call: TRBD2 (5 bases). CDR1 is LNHDA, CDR2 SQIVND, per germline (reference sequence). Trimming took off 7 bases at V and 4 bases at J, with 11 bases between the two ends. CDR3 length: 13 residues. CDR3 sequence reads: CASTGERYNEQFF. Here the CDR3 DNA reads TGTGCCAGTACCGGGGAGAGATACAATGAGCAGTTCTTC.

In its sample, this clonotype was seen once. The V gene is TRBV5-4, the J gene TRBJ2-7, with D perhaps matching TRBD1 (5 bases). V was clipped by 2 bases and J by 5 bases, with 11 bases between them. Looked up from germline, CDR1 is SGHNT and CDR2 is YYREEE (reference sequence). The CDR3 runs to 13 residues. The CDR3 protein is CASSFDRSDEQYF. CDR3 nucleotides: TGTGCCAGCAGCTTCGACAGATCAGACGAGCAGTACTTC.

The chain couples TRBV12-3 or TRBV12-4 to TRBJ2-5, with D uncertain. The CDR3 contains 13 residues. Trimming cost V 3 bases and J 4 bases, with 9 bases left between them. The CDR3 loop reads CASSLSHGETQYF. The CDR3 coding sequence is TGTGCCAGCAGTTTGTCTCACGGAGAGACCCAGTACTTC.

The genes are TRBV6-5 and TRBJ2-5, with a weak D call TRBD2 (5 bases). The CDR3 has 15 residues. Germline V gene lookup returns CDR1 MNHEY and CDR2 SVGAGI. V lost 2 bases, J lost 1 base, and 11 bases lay in between. The CDR3 bases are TGTGCCAGCAGTTACCTCGGAGGCCTCCAAGAGACCCAGTACTTC. Protein product: CASSYLGGLQETQYF.

The rearrangement uses TRBV9 and TRBJ1-2; unclear D gene. This CDR3 has 16 amino acids. V lost 0 bases, J lost 4 bases, and 16 bases lay in between. Germline-derived CDR1 and CDR2 are SGDLS and YYNGEE. CDR3: CASSVALEGLGYGYTF. The CDR3 bases are TGTGCCAGCAGCGTAGCTTTGGAGGGATTGGGCTATGGCTACACCTTC. Together with reference TRBV9 and TRBJ1-2, the CDR3 gives the full variable domain: DSGVTQTPKHLITATGQRVTLRCSPRSGDLSVYWYQQSLDQGLQFLIQYYNGEERAKGNILERFSAQQFPDLHSELNLSSLELGDSALYFCASSVALEGLGYGYTFGSGTRLTVV.

Written as DNA, the CDR3 is TGTGCCAGCAGCTTATACCGTCACGAGACCCAGTACTTC. Amino acids: CASSLYRHETQYF. V gene TRBV7-2 combines with J gene TRBJ2-5; D not resolved. V was trimmed by 2 bases and J by 5 bases, leaving 9 bases between them. Per the germline V gene, CDR1 is SGHTA and CDR2 is FQGNSA. This CDR3 has 13 amino acids.

This clonotype came up a few times. The chain employs TRBV19 and TRBJ2-1; TRBD2 aligns across 10 bases. The J segment lost 3 bases and the V segment lost 5 bases, leaving 4 bases of the junction unmatched. The CDR3 has 15 amino acids. CDR1 and CDR2 from the germline V gene are LNHDA and SQIVND (reference sequence). CDR3 in amino acids: CASSASGGGYNEQFF. In nucleotides, the CDR3 is TGTGCCAGTAGTGCGAGCGGGGGGGGCTACAATGAGCAGTTCTTC.

V gene TRBV27 combines with J gene TRBJ2-1; TRBD2 might be the D (6 bases). The V gene lost 7 bases and the J gene lost 5 bases, with 21 bases spanning the gap. Per the germline V gene, CDR1 is MNHEY and CDR2 is SMNVEV (reference sequence). This CDR3 has 16 amino acids. CDR3 in DNA: TGTGCCAGCACCACTAACCGGGACTGGAACGACAATGAGCAGTTCTTC. Translated: CASTTNRDWNDNEQFF.